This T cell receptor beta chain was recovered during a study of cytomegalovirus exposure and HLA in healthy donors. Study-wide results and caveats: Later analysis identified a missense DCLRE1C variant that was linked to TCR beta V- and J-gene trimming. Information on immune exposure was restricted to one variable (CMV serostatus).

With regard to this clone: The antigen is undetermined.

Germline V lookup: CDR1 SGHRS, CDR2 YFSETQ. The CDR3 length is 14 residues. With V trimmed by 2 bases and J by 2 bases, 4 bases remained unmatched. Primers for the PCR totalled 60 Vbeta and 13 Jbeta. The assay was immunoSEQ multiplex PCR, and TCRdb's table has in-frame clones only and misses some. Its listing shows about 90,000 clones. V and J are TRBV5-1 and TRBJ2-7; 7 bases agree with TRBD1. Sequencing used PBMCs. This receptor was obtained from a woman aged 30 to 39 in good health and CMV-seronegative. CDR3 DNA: TGCGCCAGCAGCTTAGTGGGACAGCCCTACGAGCAGTACTTC. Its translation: CASSLVGQPYEQYF.